This TCR beta chain was captured in a study of blood T cell repertoires in COVID-19. Study background: The United States, Italy and Spain provided the acute and convalescent COVID-19 samples. Nucleic acid was either cDNA or gDNA, and it came from T cells, B-cell-depleted T cells, or PBMCs.

Original processing notes: Estimation of nucleated cell counts was performed using reference gene primer amplification. Generated by immunoSEQ multiplex PCR, the TCRdb table keeps only in-frame clones and is missing some. The V and J calls and the clone size are those of that table, but D and trimming were determined from the DNA. There are about 150,000 clones in the sample; 84% occur only once, and approximately 11% lies in the top ten. The receptor was derived from a man aged 65 to 85 with active or convalescent COVID-19. Sequences were obtained from peripheral blood.

As DNA, the CDR3 is TGCGCCAGCAGCCCCTCGGGGGGGATATTCCGGACCCAGTACTTC. Its protein is CASSPSGGIFRTQYF. The V call is TRBV5-1, the J call TRBJ2-5, with TRBD2 matching over 8 bases. The V gene end was trimmed by 4 bases and the J gene end by 7 bases; junction bases not matched to a gene: 12. This CDR3 spans 15 amino acids. The germline gives CDR1 SGHRS, CDR2 YFSETQ.